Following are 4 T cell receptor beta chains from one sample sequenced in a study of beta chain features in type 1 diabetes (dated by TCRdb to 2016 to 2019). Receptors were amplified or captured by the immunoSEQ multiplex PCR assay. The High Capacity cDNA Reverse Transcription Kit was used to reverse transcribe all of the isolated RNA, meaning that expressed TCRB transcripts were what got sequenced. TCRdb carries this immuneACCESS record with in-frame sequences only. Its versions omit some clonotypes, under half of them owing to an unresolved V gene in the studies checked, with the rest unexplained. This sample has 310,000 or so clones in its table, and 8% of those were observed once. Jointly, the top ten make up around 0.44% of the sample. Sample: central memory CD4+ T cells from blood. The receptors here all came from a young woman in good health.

The CDR3 reads CASKLPFVRTGPNYGYTF. In DNA form, the CDR3 reads TGTGCCAGCAAGTTGCCCTTCGTCCGGACAGGGCCTAACTATGGCTACACCTTC. This sequence joins TRBV6-4 and TRBJ1-2, with 8 bases identical to TRBD1. In germline, CDR1 is MRHNA, CDR2 SNTAGT. J lost 0 bases, V lost 7 bases, and 16 bases had no gene match. The CDR3 extends over 18 amino acids.

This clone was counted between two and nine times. The CDR3 bases are TGTGCCAGCAGCTTCAACAGGGGGTGGGATACGCAGTATTTT. It translates to CASSFNRGWDTQYF. V is TRBV7-9 and J is TRBJ2-3, with 8 bases lining up with TRBD1. Germline values: CDR1 SEHNR, CDR2 FQNEAQ (reference sequence). CDR3 size: 14 residues. V was clipped by 3 bases and J by 6 bases; unmatched bases: 5.

The CDR3: CASSPLGTYDFYGYTF. CDR3 bases: TGTGCCAGCAGTCCTTTAGGGACATACGATTTCTATGGCTACACCTTC. J is TRBJ1-2 and V is TRBV28, with D perhaps matching TRBD1 (6 bases). In germline, CDR1 is MDHEN, CDR2 SYDVKM. This CDR3 is 16 amino acids long. V shed 5 bases and J shed 4 bases, with 20 bases lying between them.

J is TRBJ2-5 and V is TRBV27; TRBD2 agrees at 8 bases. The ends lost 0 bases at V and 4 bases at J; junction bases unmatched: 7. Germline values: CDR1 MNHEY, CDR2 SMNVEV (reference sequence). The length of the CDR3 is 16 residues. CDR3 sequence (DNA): TGTGCCAGCAGTTTATCGGCTAGCGGGCTGGGAGAGACCCAGTACTTC. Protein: CASSLSASGLGETQYF.